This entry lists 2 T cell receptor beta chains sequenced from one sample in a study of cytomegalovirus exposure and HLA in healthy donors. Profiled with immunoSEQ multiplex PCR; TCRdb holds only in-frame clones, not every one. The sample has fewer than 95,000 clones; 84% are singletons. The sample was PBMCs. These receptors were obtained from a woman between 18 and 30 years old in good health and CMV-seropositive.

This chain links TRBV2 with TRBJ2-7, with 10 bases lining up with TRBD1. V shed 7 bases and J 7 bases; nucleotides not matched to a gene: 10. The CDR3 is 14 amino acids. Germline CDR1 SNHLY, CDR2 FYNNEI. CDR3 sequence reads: CASKTGGAPGEQYF. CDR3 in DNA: TGTGCCAGCAAGACAGGGGGCGCCCCGGGAGAGCAGTACTTC.

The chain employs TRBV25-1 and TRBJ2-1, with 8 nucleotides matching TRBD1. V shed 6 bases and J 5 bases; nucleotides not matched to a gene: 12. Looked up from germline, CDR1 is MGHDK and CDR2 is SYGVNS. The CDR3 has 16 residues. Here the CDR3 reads CASRPCGDRNHNEQFF. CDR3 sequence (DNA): TGTGCCAGCAGGCCTTGTGGGGACAGGAATCACAATGAGCAGTTCTTC.